This TCR beta chain was documented in a study of blood T cells in healthy people across ages. Whole-study findings and limits: Considered underestimates were the diversity estimates obtained from one million T cells. Roughly linear age-related decline in beta diversity appeared, significant by age around 36.

To note about this clonotype: Its antigen is unidentified. The junction and the germline gene differ at one end; a read error may be behind it.

The CDR3 has 14 amino acids. A J-beta primer mix and a sample-barcoded 5' primer were used in a second PCR of roughly 6 to 11 cycles. TCRdb independently ran MiXCR on the 5' RACE reads; one entry per CDR3 protein. Of 1,500,000 or so distinct CDR3 sequences listed, approximately 43% are singletons. The material sequenced was blood. The gene calls are TRBV12-3 or TRBV12-4 and TRBJ2-3, with TRBD1 identical over 8 bases. The TCR was taken from a woman aged 18-29 years in good health. The CDR3 protein is CASRRTGTSDRQYF. DNA of the CDR3: TGTGCCAGCAGAAGGACAGGGACCTCGGATAGGCAGTATTTT.